This is a list of T cell receptor beta chains from one sample in a study of T-cell memory formation after mild COVID-19. TCRdb re-called the 5' RACE reads through MiXCR, storing one row per CDR3 protein. The repertoire holds over 500,000 distinct CDR3 sequences, with roughly 17% as singletons. The sequenced material came from PBMCs or a T cell subset sorted from them (not recorded which). The receptors were gathered from an adult woman who had mild COVID-19 (a few samples of this study predate the infection). Cell type and time point are not known. Both conserved end residues are part of each CDR3. Fields, in order: V gene, J gene, CDR3 protein.

TRBV5-4	TRBJ2-2	CASSLRATGELFF
TRBV7-3	TRBJ2-3	CASSLNLEGDTQYF
TRBV27	TRBJ2-7	CASRRWTGYPEQYF
TRBV7-8	TRBJ2-7	CASSVRWGGVYEQYF
TRBV29-1	TRBJ2-3	CSVRADTQYF
TRBV7-3	TRBJ2-5	CASSRDSFQETQYF
TRBV6-5	TRBJ1-2	CASSYAGNYGYTF
TRBV20-1	TRBJ2-7	CSARGLAGVPPIYEQYF
TRBV2	TRBJ2-3	CASSGTTSGGVLTDTQYF
TRBV20-1	TRBJ1-1	CSARGTGRSEAFF
TRBV4-2	TRBJ2-7	CASSQVAGTRGIYEQYF
TRBV27	TRBJ2-1	CASSFMFGVAGTNEQFF
TRBV6-5	TRBJ2-1	CASSYSSAGGQFF
TRBV9	TRBJ1-1	CASSVGGFRFGEAFF
TRBV10-3	TRBJ2-7	CAISPVGPGEQYF
TRBV20-1	TRBJ2-5	CSARDIEGRGQETQYF
TRBV7-3	TRBJ2-2	CASSPPSGGLVGELFF
TRBV7-2	TRBJ1-6	CASSSPTGLSSPLHF
TRBV30	TRBJ2-5	CAWRVGNGETQYF
TRBV15	TRBJ2-1	CATSSSDYNEQFF
TRBV10-3	TRBJ2-3	CAISGSSGGYTDTQYF
TRBV4-3	TRBJ1-4	CASSNSAWTENEKLFF
TRBV12-3/TRBV12-4	TRBJ2-5	CASSFGGGDWSQYF
TRBV4-3	TRBJ1-5	CASSQDLRARGQPQHF
TRBV20-1	TRBJ2-5	CSARTRLAGRETQYF
TRBV27	TRBJ1-1	CASSLTGGLGTEAFF
TRBV6-1	TRBJ1-2	CASSGRVDGYTF
TRBV27	TRBJ2-3	CASSLTLAGDTQYF
TRBV30	TRBJ2-2	CAWSFGQGGTGELFF
TRBV11-1	TRBJ2-2	CASSVWGLPNTGELFF
TRBV25-1	TRBJ1-1	CASSRGVGPPGEAFF
TRBV9	TRBJ1-1	CASSPFDGDTEAFF
TRBV4-3	TRBJ2-3	CASSQNLAGETFTDTQYF
TRBV9	TRBJ1-1	CASSVHVNTEAFF
TRBV3-1	TRBJ2-2	CASSQETSGLRNTGELFF
TRBV6-5	TRBJ1-5	CASRQQGPSNQPQHF
TRBV18	TRBJ1-4	CASSYNRGSNEKLFF
TRBV4-1	TRBJ2-7	CASSQNPAGTVYEQYF
TRBV5-1	TRBJ1-3	CASTLDGSSGNTIYF
TRBV10-2	TRBJ2-7	CASGSFDRSYEQYF
TRBV4-2	TRBJ2-5	CASSQSRGETQYF
TRBV25-1	TRBJ2-1	CASSPTRQGSNEQFF
TRBV5-5	TRBJ2-1	CASSWEEPIGEQFF
TRBV11-2	TRBJ2-7	CASSLTGLASYEQYF
TRBV20-1	TRBJ1-2	CSGHRDPNYGYTF
TRBV7-6	TRBJ2-7	CASSFGEVYEQYF
TRBV5-5	TRBJ2-7	CASLPTGGAYEQYF
TRBV10-3	TRBJ1-4	CAISDGEANEKLFF
TRBV3-1	TRBJ1-1	CASSHYTGVEAFF
TRBV12-3/TRBV12-4	TRBJ1-5	CASTRTGSSNQPQHF
TRBV9	TRBJ2-3	CASSVTLAEGSDTQYF
TRBV4-1	TRBJ2-7	CASSPSSGGGAPGEQYF